The 21 T cell receptor beta chains below all came from one sample that was sequenced in a study of spatial heterogeneity in lung cancer. Findings of the study overall: Tumor mutation counts were tracked by expanded intratumoral alpha and beta TCR counts.

From the 5' RACE reads, TCRdb called clonotypes with MiXCR, one entry per CDR3 protein. The repertoire has around 7,800 distinct CDR3 sequences, roughly 8% of them found once; the top ten carry approximately 4%. Time point specified: sample taken at primary tumor resection. These TCRs' antigens remain unknown. Source: lung tumor tissue, taken at surgery. All receptors derive from a male donor with early-stage non-small cell lung cancer.

This clonotype was seen repeatedly, ten times or more. The gene calls are TRBV7-8 and TRBJ2-7; 8 nucleotides agree with TRBD2. The CDR3 runs 17 residues. Germline CDR1 reads SGHVS; CDR2 reads FQNEAQ. V shed 3 bases, J shed 5 bases, and the junction held 15 bases outside the gene matches. CDR3 loop: CASSLRTTAGAANEQYF. CDR3 sequence (DNA): TGTGCCAGCAGCTTGAGGACTACAGCGGGAGCAGCGAACGAGCAGTACTTC. The full variable domain, completed using reference TRBV7-8 and TRBJ2-7, is GAGVSQSPRYKVAKRGQDVALRCDPISGHVSLFWYQQALGQGPEFLTYFQNEAQLDKSGLPSDRFFAERPEGSVSTLKIQRTQQEDSAVYLCASSLRTTAGAANEQYFGPGTRLTVT.

This clonotype was observed at least ten times. This chain joins TRBV20-1 and TRBJ2-4; D not resolved. CDR3 length: 13 amino acids. Germline V gene lookup returns CDR1 DFQATT and CDR2 SNEGSKA (reference sequence). V lost 5 bases and J lost 1, with 9 bases in between. CDR3 sequence (DNA): TGCAGTGCTTCCTTGGTTGCCAAAAACATTCAGTACTTC. Amino acids: CSASLVAKNIQYF.

The gene calls are TRBV19 and TRBJ2-4; D might be TRBD1 (6 bases). There are 13 residues in the CDR3. Germline V gives CDR1 LNHDA, CDR2 SQIVND (reference sequence). V was shortened by 4 bases and J by 3 bases, with 7 bases between the two germline ends. The CDR3 DNA reads as TGTGCCAGTAGTAGGACAGACAAAAACATTCAGTACTTC. The encoded protein is CASSRTDKNIQYF.

This clonotype appeared many times. This sequence joins TRBV6-2 or TRBV6-3 and TRBJ1-6; weak D call: TRBD1 (5 bases). V was pared by 4 bases and J by 3 bases, with 10 bases between. CDR3 length: 15 amino acids. Germline loops: CDR1 MNHEY, CDR2 SVGEGT. The CDR3 nucleotides are TGTGCCAGCAGTTCGGGGGAAAGCTATAATTCACCCCTCCACTTT. Amino acid sequence: CASSSGESYNSPLHF.

By share, this clonotype ranks as medium-sized. This rearrangement joins TRBV5-1 to TRBJ2-1, with a possible D match to TRBD1 (6 bases). Germline CDR1 and CDR2: SGHRS and YFSETQ. The CDR3 runs to 14 residues. V was pared by 1 base and J by 8 bases, with 13 bases between. The CDR3 DNA reads as TGCGCCAGCAGCTTGCTGCAGGGGCCTTATGAGCAGTTCTTC. Its protein product is CASSLLQGPYEQFF.

This clonotype is termed medium-sized. The gene calls are TRBV7-9 and TRBJ2-7; 9 bases align to TRBD2. The V segment lost 5 bases and the J segment 7 bases; nucleotides outside the gene matches: 12. Germline V CDR1 and CDR2: SEHNR, FQNEAQ (reference sequence). The CDR3 extends over 15 amino acids. CDR3 bases: TGTGCCAGCAGCCCCACGGCGGGAGGGCCGAAAGAGCAGTACTTC. Its translation: CASSPTAGGPKEQYF. The whole variable domain, remainder taken from reference TRBV7-9 and TRBJ2-7, is DTGVSQNPRHKITKRGQNVTFRCDPISEHNRLYWYRQTLGQGPEFLTYFQNEAQLEKSRLLSDRFSAERPKGSFSTLEIQRTEQGDSAMYLCASSPTAGGPKEQYFGPGTRLTVT.

This clonotype has a count of ten or more. V usage is TRBV7-9 and J usage is TRBJ2-7; TRBD2 matches 11 bases. The CDR3 spans 15 residues. J was trimmed by 2 bases and V by 7 bases; bases with no gene match: 7. Germline V gene sequence: CDR1 SEHNR, CDR2 FQNEAQ (reference sequence). As DNA, the CDR3 is TGTGCCAGCACCCCTGGACTAGCGGGTACCTACGAGCAGTACTTC. Amino acid sequence: CASTPGLAGTYEQYF.

This clonotype ranks as medium-sized. This sequence joins TRBV5-1 and TRBJ2-4; 8 nucleotides match TRBD1. Germline values: CDR1 SGHRS, CDR2 YFSETQ. CDR3 length equals 16 residues. Trimming at V came to 0 bases and at J to 8 bases, leaving 10 bases not matched to a gene. The CDR3 nucleotides are TGCGCCAGCAGCTTGGGGACAGGGAGTACCCGGGACATTCAGTACTTC. Translation: CASSLGTGSTRDIQYF.

Points on this clonotype: A clone one base away is much larger, so this may be a read error. The chain combines TRBV7-6 with TRBJ2-1; D may be TRBD1 (6 bases). Germline V gene lookup returns CDR1 SGHVS and CDR2 FNYEAQ. The CDR3 consists of 15 residues. The CDR3 loop reads CTSSKDRNTYNEQFF. DNA of the CDR3: TGTACCAGCAGTAAAGACAGGAATACGTACAATGAGCAGTTCTTC.

This clonotype showed up many times. The genes are TRBV5-1 and TRBJ2-4, with TRBD1 as a possible D gene (5 bases). V was clipped by 4 bases and J by 1 base, with 15 bases between them. CDR1 is SGHRS and CDR2 is YFSETQ in the germline V gene. The CDR3 totals 16 residues. CDR3 in DNA: TGCGCCAGCAGCCTTCTGTGGGCAGGGGCCAAAAACATTCAGTACTTC. Translated, it gives CASSLLWAGAKNIQYF.

This clonotype is medium-sized by share. J is TRBJ2-1 and V is TRBV5-1; no definite D call. V shed 9 bases and J shed 7 bases, with 20 bases lying between them. Germline V lookup: CDR1 SGHRS, CDR2 YFSETQ. This CDR3 is built from 14 residues. The DNA for the CDR3 is TGCGCCACCTCGGTTGGAACGGAAGGGAATGAGCAGTTCTTC. Protein product: CATSVGTEGNEQFF.

This clonotype was observed a few times. A read error may explain this, as a much larger clone is one base away. This chain links TRBV7-9 with TRBJ2-5, with 13 bases identical to TRBD2. The CDR3 is 16 amino acids. J lost 5 bases, V lost 4 bases, and 7 bases had no gene match. The germline gives CDR1 SEHNR, CDR2 FQNEAQ (reference sequence). The CDR3: CASSWTGTSGMETQYF. The DNA of the CDR3 is TGTGCCAGCAGCTGGACCGGGACTAGCGGGATGGAGACCCAGTACTTC.

This clonotype was found many times. This chain connects TRBV6-2 or TRBV6-3 to TRBJ2-7; the D is unclear. The CDR3 loop spans 15 amino acids. Germline CDR1 is MNHEY and CDR2 is SVGEGT. Trimming shortened V by 6 bases and J by 0 bases, and 15 bases separated the two germline ends. The CDR3 reads CASSEYTTGSYEQYF. CDR3 coding DNA: TGTGCCAGCAGCGAATACACCACTGGCTCCTACGAGCAGTACTTC.

By sample share, this clonotype is medium-sized. This sequence joins TRBV11-2 and TRBJ2-7; tentatively, D is TRBD1 (5 bases). V lost 2 bases, J lost 2 bases, and 7 bases lay in between. This CDR3 is built from 13 residues. CDR1 SGHAT and CDR2 FQNNGV come from the germline V gene. The CDR3 loop reads CASSLQGPYEQYF. The CDR3 DNA reads TGTGCCAGCAGCTTACAGGGCCCCTACGAGCAGTACTTC.

In this sample, this clonotype is medium-sized. The rearrangement uses TRBV5-1 and TRBJ2-1; possible D gene TRBD1, 5 bases. Looked up from germline, CDR1 is SGHRS and CDR2 is YFSETQ. There are 15 residues in the CDR3. The germline V and J ends were trimmed by 0 bases and 0 bases, with 7 bases remaining between them. The CDR3 DNA reads as TGCGCCAGCAGCTTGGAGGGGTACTCCTACAATGAGCAGTTCTTC. It specifies CASSLEGYSYNEQFF. The whole variable domain, remainder taken from reference TRBV5-1 and TRBJ2-1, is KAGVTQTPRYLIKTRGQQVTLSCSPISGHRSVSWYQQTPGQGLQFLFEYFSETQRNKGNFPGRFSGRQFSNSRSEMNVSTLELGDSALYLCASSLEGYSYNEQFFGPGTRLTVL.

This clonotype came up many times. The chain's CDR3 is CASSPLGQGATEAFF. Written as DNA, the CDR3 is TGTGCCAGCAGTCCCCTGGGACAGGGGGCGACTGAAGCTTTCTTT. The chain uses TRBV27 and TRBJ1-1, with 12 bases aligning to TRBD1. CDR1 MNHEY and CDR2 SMNVEV come from the germline V gene (reference sequence). This CDR3 has 15 residues. V lost 5 bases, J lost 5 bases, and 6 bases stayed unmatched.

Within the sample, this clonotype is medium-sized. V is TRBV20-1 and J is TRBJ2-3; 11 bases are a match to TRBD2. Germline CDR1 and CDR2: DFQATT and SNEGSKA (reference sequence). Trimming removed 5 bases from V and 4 bases from J; junction bases left unmatched: 5. The length of the CDR3 is 14 residues. Here the CDR3 DNA reads TGCAGTGCTTCTTCGACTAGCGGGGCAGATACGCAGTATTTT. Translated, it gives CSASSTSGADTQYF.

The table lists this clonotype with many counts. The gene calls are TRBV4-1 and TRBJ1-3; 7 positions match TRBD1. The CDR3 has 15 residues. V lost 6 bases to trimming and J lost 0 bases; unmatched junction nucleotides: 5. Germline CDR1 is MGHRA and CDR2 is YSYEKL. The CDR3, as DNA: TGCGCCAGCAGACTACAGGGGAGCTCTGGAAACACCATATATTTT. Amino acids: CASRLQGSSGNTIYF.

Only a few counts were recorded for this clonotype. V usage is TRBV7-9 and J usage is TRBJ1-1; tentative D call: TRBD1 (5 bases). Germline V CDR1 and CDR2: SEHNR, FQNEAQ (reference sequence). Trimming left V 3 bases short and J 3 bases short, with 11 bases between. This CDR3 region has 14 residues. The CDR3 nucleotides read TGTGCCAGCAGCTTTTTGGGGGGTTACACTGAAGCTTTCTTT. Translated: CASSFLGGYTEAFF.

This clonotype is medium-sized. In DNA, the CDR3 is TGCAGCGCCGGCGGGGGGAGCACAGATACGCAGTATTTT. Its protein is CSAGGGSTDTQYF. The chain carries TRBV29-1 and TRBJ2-3; 8 bases agree with TRBD2. There are 13 residues in the CDR3. Germline V CDR1 and CDR2: SQVTM, ANQGSEA. J gave up 0 bases and V 7 bases, and 3 bases lay outside the gene matches.

By proportion, this clonotype is medium-sized (0.01 to 0.1%). The V gene is TRBV10-3, the J gene TRBJ1-5; 7 positions match TRBD1. The germline V gene has CDR1 ENHRY and CDR2 SYGVKD. V was clipped by 4 bases and J by 7 bases; unmatched bases: 10. CDR3 length: 15 residues. CDR3 sequence: CAISGTGVVGQPQHF. The CDR3 coding sequence is TGTGCCATCAGTGGAACAGGGGTTGTTGGACAGCCCCAGCATTTT.